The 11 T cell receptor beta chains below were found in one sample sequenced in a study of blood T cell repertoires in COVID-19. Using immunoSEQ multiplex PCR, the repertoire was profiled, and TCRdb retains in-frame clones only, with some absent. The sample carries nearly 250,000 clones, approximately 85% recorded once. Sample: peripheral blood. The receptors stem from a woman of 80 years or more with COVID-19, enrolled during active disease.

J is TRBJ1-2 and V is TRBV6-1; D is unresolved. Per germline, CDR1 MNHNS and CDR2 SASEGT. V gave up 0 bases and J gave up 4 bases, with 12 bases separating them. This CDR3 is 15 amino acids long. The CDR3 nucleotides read TGTGCCAGCAGTGAAGCTGGAGGTCCGGTCTATGGCTACACCTTC. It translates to CASSEAGGPVYGYTF.

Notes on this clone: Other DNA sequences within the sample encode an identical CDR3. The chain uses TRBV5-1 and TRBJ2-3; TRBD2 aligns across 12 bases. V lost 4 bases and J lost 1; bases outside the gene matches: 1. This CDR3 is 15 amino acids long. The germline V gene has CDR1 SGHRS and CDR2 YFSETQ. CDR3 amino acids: CASSRLAGGTDTQYF. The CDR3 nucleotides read TGCGCCAGCAGCAGACTAGCGGGAGGCACAGATACGCAGTATTTT.

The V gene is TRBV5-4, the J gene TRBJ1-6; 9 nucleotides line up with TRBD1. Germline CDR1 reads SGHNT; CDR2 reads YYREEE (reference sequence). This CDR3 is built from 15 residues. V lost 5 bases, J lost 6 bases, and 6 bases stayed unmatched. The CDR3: CASRDRGQGNSPLHF. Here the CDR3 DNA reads TGTGCCAGCAGAGATAGGGGACAGGGTAATTCACCCCTCCACTTT.

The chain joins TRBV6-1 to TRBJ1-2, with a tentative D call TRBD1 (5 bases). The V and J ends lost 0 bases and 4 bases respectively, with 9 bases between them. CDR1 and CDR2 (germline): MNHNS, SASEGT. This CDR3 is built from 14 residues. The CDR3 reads CASSEANRRYGYTF. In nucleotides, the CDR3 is TGTGCCAGCAGTGAAGCTAACAGGCGCTATGGCTACACCTTC.

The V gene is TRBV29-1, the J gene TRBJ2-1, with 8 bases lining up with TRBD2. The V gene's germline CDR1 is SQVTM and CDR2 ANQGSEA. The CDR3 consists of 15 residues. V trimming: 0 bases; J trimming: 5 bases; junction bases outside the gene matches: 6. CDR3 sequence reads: CSVEERGARDNEQFF. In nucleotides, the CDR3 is TGCAGCGTTGAAGAGCGGGGGGCCAGGGACAATGAGCAGTTCTTC.

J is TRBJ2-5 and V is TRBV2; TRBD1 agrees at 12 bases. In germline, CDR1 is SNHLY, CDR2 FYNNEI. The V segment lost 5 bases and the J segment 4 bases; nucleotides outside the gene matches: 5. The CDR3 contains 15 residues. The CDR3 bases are TGTGCCAGCAGTACCGGGACAGGGGGCCGAGAGACCCAGTACTTC. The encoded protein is CASSTGTGGRETQYF.

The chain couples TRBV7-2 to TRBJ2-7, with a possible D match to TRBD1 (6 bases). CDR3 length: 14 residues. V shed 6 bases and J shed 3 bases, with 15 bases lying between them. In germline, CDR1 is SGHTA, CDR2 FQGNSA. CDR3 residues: CASSRRDKHYEQYF. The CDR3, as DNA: TGTGCCAGCAGTCGCCGGGACAAGCACTACGAGCAGTACTTC.

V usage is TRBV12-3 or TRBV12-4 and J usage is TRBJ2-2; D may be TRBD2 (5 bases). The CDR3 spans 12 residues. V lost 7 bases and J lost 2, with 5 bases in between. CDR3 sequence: CASTGNTGELFF. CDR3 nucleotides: TGTGCCAGCACGGGAAACACCGGGGAGCTGTTTTTT.

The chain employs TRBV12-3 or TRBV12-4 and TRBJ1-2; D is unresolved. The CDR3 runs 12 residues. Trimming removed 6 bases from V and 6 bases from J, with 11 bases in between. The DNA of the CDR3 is TGTGCCAGCAGGACGGGAATCCATGGCTACACCTTC. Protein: CASRTGIHGYTF.

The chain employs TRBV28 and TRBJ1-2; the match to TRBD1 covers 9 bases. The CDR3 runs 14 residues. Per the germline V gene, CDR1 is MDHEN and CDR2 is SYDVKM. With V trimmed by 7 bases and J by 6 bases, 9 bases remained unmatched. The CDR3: CASNVRTGVDGYTF. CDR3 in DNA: TGTGCCAGCAACGTTAGGACAGGGGTAGATGGCTACACCTTC.

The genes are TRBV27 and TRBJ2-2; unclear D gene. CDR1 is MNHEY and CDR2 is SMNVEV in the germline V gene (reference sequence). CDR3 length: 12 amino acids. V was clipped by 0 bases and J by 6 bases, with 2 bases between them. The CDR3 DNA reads TGTGCCAGCAGTTTATCCTCCGGGGAGCTGTTTTTT. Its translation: CASSLSSGELFF.